This TCR beta chain originates from a study of blood T cell repertoires in COVID-19. Study information: PBMCs, B-cell-depleted T cells, or T cells were the source of the cDNA or gDNA that made up the material.

In germline, CDR1 is MNHNS, CDR2 SASEGT. V gave up 2 bases and J gave up 7 bases, with 20 bases separating them. This CDR3 has 16 amino acids. Clones were sequenced by immunoSEQ multiplex PCR, and TCRdb holds only the in-frame ones, with some missing. The repertoire holds about 84,000 clones, with 83% as singletons. Specimen: peripheral blood. This clonotype originated in an elderly man with active or convalescent COVID-19. The chain couples TRBV6-1 to TRBJ1-2, with D possibly TRBD1 on 6 matching bases. Here the CDR3 DNA reads TGTGCCAGCAGTGAAATCAACGGGGGGGACATTAGTGGCTACACCTTC. Translated: CASSEINGGDISGYTF.